This T cell receptor beta chain is from a study of neurological immune-mediated disorders. This clonotype was counted many times. The antigen is not known. MiXCR was run by TCRdb on the 5' RACE reads, yielding one entry per CDR3 protein. The data show tens of thousands of distinct CDR3 sequences, around 10% seen once. Study outcomes and limitations: Because no CDR3 amino acid sequences were shared across subjects by expanded clones, private repertoires were suggested in all groups.

Germline V CDR1 and CDR2: DFQATT, SNEGSKA (reference sequence). The CDR3 has 15 amino acids. Trimming pared 5 bases from V and 7 bases from J, leaving 21 bases between. The receptor comes from a man between 40 and 49 years old in good health. The chain joins TRBV20-1 to TRBJ2-1; D might be TRBD1 or TRBD2, each matching 6 bases. The sequencing sample was made of PBMCs. The CDR3 reads CSAAGSGAGRNEQFF. CDR3 nucleotide sequence: TGCAGTGCTGCGGGTTCGGGGGCGGGGCGTAATGAGCAGTTCTTC.